A selection of T cell receptor beta chains follows, all from one sample in a study of blood T cell repertoires in COVID-19. Here immunoSEQ multiplex PCR was the method, and the copy in TCRdb shows in-frame clones only, minus some. The sample contains fewer than 45,000 clones, approximately 80% of which appear only once. The specimen was peripheral blood. These receptors were obtained from a man aged 50-60 years with active COVID-19. Both conserved end residues are part of each CDR3. D genes are given only for firm matches. Size is omitted from some rows. Given values are once, few, many or a class for expanded clones.

v_gene	j_gene	d_gene	abundance	CDR3aa	CDR3nt
TRBV6-5	TRBJ2-7	-	-	CASTTLSSYEQYF	TGTGCCAGCACCACCTTGAGCTCCTACGAGCAGTACTTC
TRBV2	TRBJ1-2	-	few	CASRADGNYGYTF	TGTGCCAGCAGGGCAGATGGTAACTATGGCTACACCTTC
TRBV25-1	TRBJ1-1	-	few	CASSDSLWGRGSTEAFF	TGTGCCAGCAGTGATTCCCTTTGGGGCAGGGGTTCTACTGAAGCTTTCTTT
TRBV14	TRBJ2-2	-	once	CASSPLGSTGELFF	TGTGCCAGCAGCCCCTTGGGGAGCACCGGGGAGCTGTTTTTC
TRBV7-2	TRBJ1-4	-	-	CASSLLLSQASNEKLFF	TGTGCCAGCAGCTTACTTTTGTCGCAGGCGAGTAATGAAAAACTGTTTTTT
TRBV11-2	TRBJ2-3	-	-	CASSLQTDTDTQYF	TGTGCCAGCAGCCTTCAGACAGACACAGATACGCAGTATTTT
TRBV27	TRBJ1-1	-	-	CASSLSSGWREAFF	TGTGCCAGCAGTTTATCGTCGGGGTGGCGCGAAGCTTTCTTT
TRBV5-1	TRBJ1-2	-	-	CASSLQDGYGYTF	TGCGCCAGCAGCTTACAGGACGGATATGGCTACACCTTC
TRBV5-8	TRBJ2-5	-	-	CASSLIGRGGETQYF	TGTGCCAGCAGCTTGATAGGACGGGGTGGAGAGACCCAGTACTTC
TRBV13	TRBJ1-6	TRBD1	-	CASSLTGDSPLHF	TGTGCCAGCAGCCTCACAGGGGATTCACCCCTCCACTTT
TRBV6-5	TRBJ2-2	TRBD2	-	CASSKLADTTGELFF	TGTGCCAGCAGTAAACTAGCGGATACCACCGGGGAGCTGTTTTTT
TRBV7-9	TRBJ1-2	-	-	CATRTSNYGYTF	TGTGCAACCCGGACATCTAACTATGGCTACACCTTC
TRBV6-5	TRBJ2-7	TRBD1	few	CASSYDRATHEQYF	TGTGCCAGCAGTTACGACAGGGCAACCCACGAGCAGTACTTC
TRBV7-9	TRBJ2-3	TRBD2	-	CASSPGRGGGDTQYF	TGTGCCAGCAGCCCAGGACGGGGCGGGGGAGATACGCAGTATTTT
TRBV2	TRBJ1-2	-	-	CATRNYFSYTF	TGTGCCACCAGGAATTACTTTTCCTACACCTTC
TRBV19	TRBJ2-2	TRBD2	-	CASSHRGANTGELFF	TGTGCCAGTAGTCACCGGGGGGCGAACACCGGGGAGCTGTTTTTT
TRBV27	TRBJ1-1	TRBD1	-	CASSPKGTGPPNTEAFF	TGTGCCAGCAGTCCCAAAGGGACAGGGCCCCCGAACACTGAAGCTTTCTTT
TRBV4-3	TRBJ2-7	-	-	CASSQGSRAYEQYF	TGCGCCAGCAGCCAAGGGTCCAGGGCCTACGAGCAGTACTTC
TRBV5-5	TRBJ1-6	-	-	CASSLRIQSGNNSPLHF	TGTGCCAGCAGCCTGCGTATACAGTCCGGTAATAATTCACCCCTCCACTTT
TRBV18	TRBJ2-7	TRBD2	-	CASSPRSSGAYEQYF	TGTGCCAGCTCACCACGCTCAAGCGGGGCCTACGAGCAGTACTTC
TRBV12-3/TRBV12-4	TRBJ2-2	-	-	CASSPRLGELFF	TGTGCCAGCAGTCCAAGACTAGGGGAGCTGTTTTTT
TRBV3-1/TRBV3-2	TRBJ1-3	-	few	CASSQAAGARSGNTIYF	TGTGCCAGCAGCCAAGCGGCAGGGGCCCGCTCTGGAAACACCATATATTTT
TRBV7-6	TRBJ2-5	TRBD2	-	CASSLAGGLAVFETQYF	TGTGCCAGCAGCTTAGCGGGTGGACTAGCAGTTTTCGAGACCCAGTACTTC
TRBV21-1	TRBJ1-5	-	few	CASSNPGQGDPGHQPQHF	TGTGCCAGCAGCAACCCGGGACAGGGGGATCCAGGTCATCAGCCCCAGCATTTT
TRBV6-2/TRBV6-3	TRBJ2-3	TRBD1	-	CASSRTGATDTQYF	TGTGCCAGCAGTCGGACAGGGGCCACAGATACGCAGTATTTT
TRBV19	TRBJ2-5	TRBD1	-	CASSMTGKARETQYF	TGTGCCAGTAGTATGACAGGGAAGGCCCGGGAGACCCAGTACTTC
TRBV19	TRBJ2-7	TRBD1	medium-sized	CASLGQPDYEQYF	TGTGCCAGCCTGGGACAGCCCGACTACGAGCAGTACTTC
TRBV5-1	TRBJ1-1	-	-	CASSLLDGMNTEAFF	TGCGCCAGCAGCTTATTAGACGGGATGAACACTGAAGCTTTCTTT
TRBV9	TRBJ2-3	-	-	CASSVDQGWDIAQYF	TGTGCCAGCAGCGTAGACCAGGGCTGGGATATCGCGCAGTATTTT
TRBV5-6	TRBJ2-7	TRBD1	-	CASSFPTGDYEQYF	TGTGCCAGCAGCTTCCCGACAGGGGATTACGAGCAGTACTTC
TRBV19	TRBJ2-7	-	-	CASSIRDNYEQYF	TGTGCCAGTAGTATCCGGGACAACTACGAGCAGTACTTC
TRBV6-6	TRBJ2-6	TRBD1	-	CASSPATGITGANVLTF	TGTGCCAGCAGTCCCGCGACAGGGATAACTGGGGCCAACGTCCTGACTTTC
TRBV4-2	TRBJ2-2	TRBD1	-	CASSHRDRGFTGELFF	TGTGCCAGCAGCCATCGGGACAGGGGTTTCACCGGGGAGCTGTTTTTT